This T cell receptor beta chain was identified during a study of blood T cell repertoires in COVID-19. For the study at large: Sites across the United States, Italy and Spain contributed samples from acute and convalescent COVID-19. T cells, B-cell-depleted T cells, or PBMCs supplied cDNA or gDNA.

As processed by the authors: Amplification of reference gene primers was used by the study to estimate nucleated cell counts. Measured with immunoSEQ multiplex PCR; TCRdb has only the in-frame clones, and not every one. V, J and clone size are taken as reported in that table, and D and trimming were inferred from the DNA itself. The sample carries over 200,000 clones, about 83% recorded once. The CDR3 is made up of 13 amino acids. The germline CDR1 and CDR2 sequences are SEHNR and FQNEAQ (reference sequence). V gave up 2 bases and J gave up 4 bases, with 9 bases separating them. This TCR came from a man aged 80 or over with acute or convalescent COVID-19. Material: peripheral blood. The rearrangement uses TRBV7-9 and TRBJ2-7, with D perhaps matching TRBD1 (5 bases). In DNA, the CDR3 is TGTGCCAGCAGCTTACTCCAGGGTTACGAGCAGTACTTC. This sequence encodes CASSLLQGYEQYF. The variable domain in full, with the rest retrieved from reference TRBV7-9 and TRBJ2-7, is DTGVSQNPRHKITKRGQNVTFRCDPISEHNRLYWYRQTLGQGPEFLTYFQNEAQLEKSRLLSDRFSAERPKGSFSTLEIQRTEQGDSAMYLCASSLLQGYEQYFGPGTRLTVT.